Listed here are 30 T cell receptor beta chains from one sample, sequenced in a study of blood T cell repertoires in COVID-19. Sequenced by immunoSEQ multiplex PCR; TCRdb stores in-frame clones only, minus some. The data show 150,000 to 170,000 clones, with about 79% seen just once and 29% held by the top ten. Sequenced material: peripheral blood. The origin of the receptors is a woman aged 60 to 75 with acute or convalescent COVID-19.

The CDR3: CASSLGVSSNYGYTF. CDR3 sequence (DNA): TGCGCCAGCAGCTTGGGCGTATCATCTAACTATGGCTACACCTTC. The chain employs TRBV5-1 and TRBJ1-2; D remains unclear. The CDR3 covers 15 residues. Trimming pared 0 bases from V and 0 bases from J, leaving 9 bases between. Germline CDR1 SGHRS, CDR2 YFSETQ.

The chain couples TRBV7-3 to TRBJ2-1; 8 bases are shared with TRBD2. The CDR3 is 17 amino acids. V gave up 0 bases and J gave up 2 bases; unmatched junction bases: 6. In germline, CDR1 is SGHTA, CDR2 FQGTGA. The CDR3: CASSLTPGGGTYNEQFF. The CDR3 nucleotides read TGTGCCAGCAGCTTAACCCCGGGCGGGGGGACCTACAATGAGCAGTTCTTC.

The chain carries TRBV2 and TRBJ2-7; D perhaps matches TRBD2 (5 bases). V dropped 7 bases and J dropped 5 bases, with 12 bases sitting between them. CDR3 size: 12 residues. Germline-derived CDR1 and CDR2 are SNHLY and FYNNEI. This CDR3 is CASTDSGHEQYF. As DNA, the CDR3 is TGTGCCAGCACGGACTCAGGCCACGAGCAGTACTTC.

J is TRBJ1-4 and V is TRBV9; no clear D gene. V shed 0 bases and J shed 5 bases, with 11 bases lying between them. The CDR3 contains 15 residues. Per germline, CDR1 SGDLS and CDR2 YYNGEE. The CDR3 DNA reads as TGTGCCAGCAGCGTAGAAGGAGGGCAGAATGAAAAACTGTTTTTT. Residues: CASSVEGGQNEKLFF.

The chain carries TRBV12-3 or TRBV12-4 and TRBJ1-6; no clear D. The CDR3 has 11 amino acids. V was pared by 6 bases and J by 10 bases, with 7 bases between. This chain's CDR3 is CASSAQSPLHF. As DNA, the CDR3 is TGTGCCAGCAGCGCTCAGTCACCCCTCCACTTT.

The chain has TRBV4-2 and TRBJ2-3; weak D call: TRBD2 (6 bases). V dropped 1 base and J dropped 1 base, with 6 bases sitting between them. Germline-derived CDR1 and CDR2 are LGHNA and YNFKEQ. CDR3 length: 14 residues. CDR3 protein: CASSQAGGTDTQYF. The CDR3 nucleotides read TGTGCCAGCAGCCAAGCGGGGGGCACAGATACGCAGTATTTT.

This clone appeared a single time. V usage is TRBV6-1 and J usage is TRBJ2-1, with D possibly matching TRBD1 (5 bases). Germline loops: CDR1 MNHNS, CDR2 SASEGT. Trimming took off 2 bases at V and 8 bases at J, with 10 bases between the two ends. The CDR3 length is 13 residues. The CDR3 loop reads CASSEQGADEQFF. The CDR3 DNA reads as TGTGCCAGCAGTGAACAGGGCGCCGATGAGCAGTTCTTC.

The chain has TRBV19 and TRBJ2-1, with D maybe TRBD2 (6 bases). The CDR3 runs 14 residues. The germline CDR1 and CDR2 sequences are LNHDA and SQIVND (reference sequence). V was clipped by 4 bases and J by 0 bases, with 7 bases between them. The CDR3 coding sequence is TGTGCCAGTAGTACGGGGGACTCCTACAATGAGCAGTTCTTC. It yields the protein CASSTGDSYNEQFF. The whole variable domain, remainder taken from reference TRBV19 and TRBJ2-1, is DGGITQSPKYLFRKEGQNVTLSCEQNLNHDAMYWYRQDPGQGLRLIYYSQIVNDFQKGDIAEGYSVSREKKESFPLTVTSAQKNPTAFYLCASSTGDSYNEQFFGPGTRLTVL.

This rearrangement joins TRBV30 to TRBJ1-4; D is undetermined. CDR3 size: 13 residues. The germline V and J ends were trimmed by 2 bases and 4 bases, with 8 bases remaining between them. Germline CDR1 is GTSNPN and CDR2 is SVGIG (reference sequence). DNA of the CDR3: TGTGCCTGGAGTCCGGGGAATAATGAAAAACTGTTTTTT. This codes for CAWSPGNNEKLFF.

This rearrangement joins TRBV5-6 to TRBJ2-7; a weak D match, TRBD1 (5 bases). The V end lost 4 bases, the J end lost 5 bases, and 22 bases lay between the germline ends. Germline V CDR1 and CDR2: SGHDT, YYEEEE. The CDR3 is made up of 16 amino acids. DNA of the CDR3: TGTGCCAGCAGCCCGGTCCGAACTACAGGCCGCCACGAGCAGTACTTC. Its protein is CASSPVRTTGRHEQYF.

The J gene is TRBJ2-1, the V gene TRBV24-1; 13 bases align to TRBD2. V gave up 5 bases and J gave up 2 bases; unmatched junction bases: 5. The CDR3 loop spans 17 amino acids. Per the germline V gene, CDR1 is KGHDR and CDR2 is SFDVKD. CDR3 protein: CATSGGTSGVAYNEQFF. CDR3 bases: TGTGCCACCAGTGGGGGGACTAGCGGGGTCGCCTACAATGAGCAGTTCTTC.

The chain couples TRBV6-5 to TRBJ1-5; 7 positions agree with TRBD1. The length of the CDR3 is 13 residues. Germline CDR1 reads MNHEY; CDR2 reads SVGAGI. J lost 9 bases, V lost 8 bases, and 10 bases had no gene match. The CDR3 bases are TGTGCCAGCGACGACAGGGTGAGGTCGCCCCAGCATTTT. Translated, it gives CASDDRVRSPQHF.

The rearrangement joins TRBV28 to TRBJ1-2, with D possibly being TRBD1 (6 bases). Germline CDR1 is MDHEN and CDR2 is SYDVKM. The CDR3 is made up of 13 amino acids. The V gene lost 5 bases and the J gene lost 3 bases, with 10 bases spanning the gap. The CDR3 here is CASSPRTDYGYTF. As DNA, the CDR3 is TGTGCCAGCAGTCCACGGACAGACTATGGCTACACCTTC.

Written as DNA, the CDR3 is TGTGTCTACAGGGTCTCGGAGACCCAGTACTTC. Protein: CVYRVSETQYF. This rearrangement joins TRBV2 to TRBJ2-5; a possible D gene is TRBD1 (6 bases). Germline V gene lookup returns CDR1 SNHLY and CDR2 FYNNEI. CDR3 length equals 11 residues.

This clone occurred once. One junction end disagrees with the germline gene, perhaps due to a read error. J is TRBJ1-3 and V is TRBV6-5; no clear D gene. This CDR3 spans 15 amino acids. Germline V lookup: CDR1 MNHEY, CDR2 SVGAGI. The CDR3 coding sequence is TGTGCCAGCCTCTTGGACTTGATCTCTGGAAGCACCATATATTTT. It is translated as CASLLDLISGSTIYF.

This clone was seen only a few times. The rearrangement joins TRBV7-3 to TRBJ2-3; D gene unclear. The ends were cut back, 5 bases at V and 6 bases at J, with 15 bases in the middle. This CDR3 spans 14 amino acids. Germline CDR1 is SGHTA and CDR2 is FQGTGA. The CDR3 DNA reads TGTGCCAGCAGCATCAGTCCGGGTCTGGATACGCAGTATTTT. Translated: CASSISPGLDTQYF.

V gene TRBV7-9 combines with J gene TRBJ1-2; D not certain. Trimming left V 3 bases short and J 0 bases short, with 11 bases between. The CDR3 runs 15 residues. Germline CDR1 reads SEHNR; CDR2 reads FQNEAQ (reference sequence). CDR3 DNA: TGTGCCAGCAGCTTCGACATCACCCCTAACTATGGCTACACCTTC. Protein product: CASSFDITPNYGYTF.

CDR3 in amino acids: CASSAYGGISPLHF. The CDR3 DNA is TGTGCCAGCAGCGCATATGGGGGGATTTCACCCCTCCACTTT. V usage is TRBV9 and J usage is TRBJ1-6, with a weak D call TRBD1 (5 bases). V lost 3 bases, J lost 9 bases, and 13 bases lay in between. The CDR3 covers 14 residues. Germline loops: CDR1 SGDLS, CDR2 YYNGEE. The full variable domain, its missing parts supplied by reference TRBV9 and TRBJ1-6, is DSGVTQTPKHLITATGQRVTLRCSPRSGDLSVYWYQQSLDQGLQFLIQYYNGEERAKGNILERFSAQQFPDLHSELNLSSLELGDSALYFCASSAYGGISPLHFGNGTRLTVT.

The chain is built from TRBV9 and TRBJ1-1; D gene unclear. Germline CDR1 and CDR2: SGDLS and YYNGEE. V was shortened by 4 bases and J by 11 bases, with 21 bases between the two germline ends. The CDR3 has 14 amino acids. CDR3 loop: CASSPTGEPSRAFF. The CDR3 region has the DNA TGTGCCAGCAGCCCGACTGGGGAGCCGTCCAGGGCTTTCTTT.

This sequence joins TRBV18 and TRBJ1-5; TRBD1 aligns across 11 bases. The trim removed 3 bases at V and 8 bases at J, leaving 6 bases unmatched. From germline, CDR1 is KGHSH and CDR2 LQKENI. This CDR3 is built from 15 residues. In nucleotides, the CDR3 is TGTGCCAGCTCACCTGGGACAGGGGGTCTGGAGCCCCAGCATTTT. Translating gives CASSPGTGGLEPQHF.

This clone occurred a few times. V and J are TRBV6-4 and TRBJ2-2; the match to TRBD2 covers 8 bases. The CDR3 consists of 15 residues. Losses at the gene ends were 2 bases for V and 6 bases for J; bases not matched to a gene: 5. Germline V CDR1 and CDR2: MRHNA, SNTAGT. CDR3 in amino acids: CASSDPAGVAGELFF. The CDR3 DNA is TGTGCCAGCAGTGACCCAGCGGGGGTCGCCGGGGAGCTGTTTTTT.

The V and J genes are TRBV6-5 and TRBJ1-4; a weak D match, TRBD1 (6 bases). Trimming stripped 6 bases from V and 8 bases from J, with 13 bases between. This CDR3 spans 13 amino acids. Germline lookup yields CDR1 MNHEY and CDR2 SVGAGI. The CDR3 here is CASRSQGREKLFF. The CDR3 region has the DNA TGTGCCAGCAGATCACAGGGTAGGGAAAAACTGTTTTTT.

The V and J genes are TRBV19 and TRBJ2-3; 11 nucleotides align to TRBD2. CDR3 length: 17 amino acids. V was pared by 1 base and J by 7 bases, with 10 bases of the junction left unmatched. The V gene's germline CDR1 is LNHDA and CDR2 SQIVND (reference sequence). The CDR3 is CASSIGLAGSGRNTQYF. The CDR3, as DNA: TGTGCCAGTAGTATAGGACTAGCGGGGAGCGGACGAAATACGCAGTATTTT.

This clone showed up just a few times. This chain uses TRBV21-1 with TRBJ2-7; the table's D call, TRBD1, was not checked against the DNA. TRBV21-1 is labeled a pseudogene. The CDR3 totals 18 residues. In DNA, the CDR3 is TGTGCCAGCAGGTACGTGCGTGACCGGGACAGGAGGACCTACGAGCAGTACGTC. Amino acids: CASRYVRDRDRRTYEQYV.

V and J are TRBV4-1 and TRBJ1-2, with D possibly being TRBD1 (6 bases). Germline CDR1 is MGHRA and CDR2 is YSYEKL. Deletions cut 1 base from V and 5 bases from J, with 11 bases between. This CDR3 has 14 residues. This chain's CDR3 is CASSQGQALYGYTF. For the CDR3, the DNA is TGCGCCAGCAGCCAAGGACAGGCCCTATATGGCTACACCTTC.

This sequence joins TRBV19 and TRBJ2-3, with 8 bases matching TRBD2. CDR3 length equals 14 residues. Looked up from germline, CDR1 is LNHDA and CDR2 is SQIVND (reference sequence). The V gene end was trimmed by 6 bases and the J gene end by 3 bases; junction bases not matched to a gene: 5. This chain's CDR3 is CASRSGGPTDTQYF. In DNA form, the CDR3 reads TGTGCCAGTAGGAGCGGGGGACCGACAGATACGCAGTATTTT.

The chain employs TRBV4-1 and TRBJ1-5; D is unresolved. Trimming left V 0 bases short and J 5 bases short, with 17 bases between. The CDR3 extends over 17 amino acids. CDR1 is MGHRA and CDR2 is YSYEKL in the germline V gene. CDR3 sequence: CASSQDRLRGRDQPQHF. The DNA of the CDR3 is TGCGCCAGCAGCCAAGATCGGTTACGGGGTAGGGATCAGCCCCAGCATTTT.

CDR3 residues: CASSLGRGTGYGYTF. DNA for the CDR3: TGTGCCAGCAGCTTAGGACGCGGGACAGGGTATGGCTACACCTTC. This rearrangement joins TRBV7-9 to TRBJ1-2; 9 bases match TRBD1. After removal of 1 base from V and 5 bases from J, the junction contained 5 bases not matched to a gene. Germline CDR1 SEHNR, CDR2 FQNEAQ (reference sequence). This CDR3 has 15 residues.

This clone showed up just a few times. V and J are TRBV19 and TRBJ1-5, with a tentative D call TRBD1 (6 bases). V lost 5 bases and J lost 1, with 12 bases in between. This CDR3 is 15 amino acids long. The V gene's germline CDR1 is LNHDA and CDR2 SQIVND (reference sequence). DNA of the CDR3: TGTGCCAGTAGTTCAGGGGAATGGAGCAATCAGCCCCAGCATTTT. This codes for CASSSGEWSNQPQHF.

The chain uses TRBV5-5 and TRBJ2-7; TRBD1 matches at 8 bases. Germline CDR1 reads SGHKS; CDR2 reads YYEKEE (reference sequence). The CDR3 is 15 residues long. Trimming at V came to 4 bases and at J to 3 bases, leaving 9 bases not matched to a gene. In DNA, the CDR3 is TGTGCCAGCAGCCTCCGGGACAGGACCGTCTACGAGCAGTACGTC. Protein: CASSLRDRTVYEQYV.